This entry lists 8 T cell receptor beta chains sequenced from one sample in a study of blood T cell dynamics during melanoma immunotherapy. Time point described: pre-treatment baseline. Clones were read by immunoSEQ multiplex PCR, and TCRdb kept only the in-frame ones, dropping some. Counted here are about 1,300 clones, almost 90% occurring once; the ten biggest clones make up around 1.5%. The specimen comprised effector memory CD8+ T cells from blood, sampled from a patient treated with checkpoint blockade. The receptor source for this set is a human donor with melanoma.

This clone was recorded only once. The CDR3 DNA is TGCGCCAGCAGCCCCTGGCAGGGTCTTGGCACTGAAGCTTTCTTT. Translation gives CASSPWQGLGTEAFF. The gene calls are TRBV5-1 and TRBJ1-1; the D gene is possibly TRBD1 (5 bases). Trimming removed 4 bases from V and 4 bases from J, with 17 bases in between. This CDR3 comprises 15 residues. Germline V gives CDR1 SGHRS, CDR2 YFSETQ.

This clone was picked up one time. The chain employs TRBV27 and TRBJ1-1; D is uncertain. This CDR3 region has 14 residues. Germline-derived CDR1 and CDR2 are MNHEY and SMNVEV (reference sequence). V lost 0 bases and J 1 base, leaving 6 bases between the germline ends. The CDR3 DNA reads TGTGCCAGCAGTTTATCTGTAGGGAACACTGAAGCTTTCTTT. This sequence encodes CASSLSVGNTEAFF.

This chain uses TRBV4-2 with TRBJ1-2, with TRBD1 matching over 10 bases. With 5 bases clipped from V and 6 bases from J, the junction kept 9 bases outside the gene matches. The length of the CDR3 is 15 residues. Germline assignment: CDR1 LGHNA and CDR2 YNFKEQ. In nucleotides, the CDR3 is TGTGCCAGCAGCTTGGTGGGACAGGGGAGACATGGCTACACCTTC. Amino acid sequence: CASSLVGQGRHGYTF.

The chain has TRBV5-1 and TRBJ2-5; 9 bases agree with TRBD2. J was trimmed by 5 bases and V by 0 bases; bases with no gene match: 8. CDR1 and CDR2 from the germline V gene are SGHRS and YFSETQ. The CDR3 runs 16 residues. In DNA form, the CDR3 reads TGCGCCAGCAGCTTGGTAATAGCGGGAGCTCGGGAGACCCAGTACTTC. This codes for CASSLVIAGARETQYF.

This clone was found a few times. The chain recombines TRBV7-9 with TRBJ2-7; either TRBD1 or TRBD2 may fit D (5 bases each). The germline V and J ends were trimmed by 4 bases and 3 bases, with 13 bases remaining between them. Looked up from germline, CDR1 is SEHNR and CDR2 is FQNEAQ (reference sequence). The CDR3 extends over 14 amino acids. In nucleotides, the CDR3 is TGTGCCAGCAGCTCCCGGGACGGAGACTACGAGCAGTACTTC. It yields the protein CASSSRDGDYEQYF.

The V gene is TRBV15, the J gene TRBJ2-7, with 9 bases aligning to TRBD1. Germline CDR1 is LNHNV and CDR2 is YYDKDF (reference sequence). The ends lost 3 bases at V and 5 bases at J; junction bases unmatched: 8. CDR3 length: 15 residues. The chain's CDR3 is CATSRKRQGENEQYF. CDR3 nucleotides: TGTGCCACCAGCAGGAAAAGACAGGGGGAGAACGAGCAGTACTTC.

The gene calls are TRBV5-5 and TRBJ2-3, with a tentative D call TRBD1 (5 bases). V was clipped by 4 bases and J by 4 bases, with 13 bases between them. The CDR3 runs to 14 residues. The V gene's germline CDR1 is SGHKS and CDR2 YYEKEE (reference sequence). The CDR3, as DNA: TGTGCCAGCAGCCCGTTTCCAGGGTCAGATACGCAGTATTTT. As protein: CASSPFPGSDTQYF.

This chain connects TRBV7-8 to TRBJ2-5; 8 bases map to TRBD2. The J segment lost 3 bases and the V segment lost 5 bases, leaving 8 bases of the junction unmatched. Germline CDR1 is SGHVS and CDR2 is FQNEAQ. CDR3 size: 15 residues. The CDR3 loop is CASSPDREGEETQYF. The CDR3 DNA reads as TGTGCCAGCAGCCCGGATCGGGAGGGAGAAGAGACCCAGTACTTC. Filled out from reference TRBV7-8 and TRBJ2-5, the complete variable domain reads GAGVSQSPRYKVAKRGQDVALRCDPISGHVSLFWYQQALGQGPEFLTYFQNEAQLDKSGLPSDRFFAERPEGSVSTLKIQRTQQEDSAVYLCASSPDREGEETQYFGPGTRLLVL.